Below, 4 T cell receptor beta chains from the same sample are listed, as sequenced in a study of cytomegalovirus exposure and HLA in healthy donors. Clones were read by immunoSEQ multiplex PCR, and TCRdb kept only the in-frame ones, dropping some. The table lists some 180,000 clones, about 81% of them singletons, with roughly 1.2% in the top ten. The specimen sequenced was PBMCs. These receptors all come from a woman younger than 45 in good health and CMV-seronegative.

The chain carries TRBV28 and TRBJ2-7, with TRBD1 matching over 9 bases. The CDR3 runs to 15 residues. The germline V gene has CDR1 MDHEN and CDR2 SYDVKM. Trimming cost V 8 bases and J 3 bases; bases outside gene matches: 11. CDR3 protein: CASLGDRVTNYEQYF. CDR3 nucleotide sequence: TGTGCCAGCCTCGGGGACAGGGTGACCAACTACGAGCAGTACTTC.

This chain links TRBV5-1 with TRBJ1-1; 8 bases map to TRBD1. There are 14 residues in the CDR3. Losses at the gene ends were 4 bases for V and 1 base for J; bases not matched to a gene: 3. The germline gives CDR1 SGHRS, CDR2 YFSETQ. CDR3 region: CASSTGTGNTEAFF. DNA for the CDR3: TGCGCCAGCAGCACCGGGACAGGGAACACTGAAGCTTTCTTT.

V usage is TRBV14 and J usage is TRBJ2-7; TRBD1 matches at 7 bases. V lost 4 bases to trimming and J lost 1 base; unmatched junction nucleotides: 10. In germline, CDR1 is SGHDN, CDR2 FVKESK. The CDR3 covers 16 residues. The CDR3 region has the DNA TGTGCCAGCAGCCCTCTGACAGGGCTACCTTCCTACGAGCAGTACTTC. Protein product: CASSPLTGLPSYEQYF.

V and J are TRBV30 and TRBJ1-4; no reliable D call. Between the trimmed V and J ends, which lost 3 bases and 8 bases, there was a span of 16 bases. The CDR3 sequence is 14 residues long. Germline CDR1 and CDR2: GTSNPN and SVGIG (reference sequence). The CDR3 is CAWSDGRRGEKLFF. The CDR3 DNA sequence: TGTGCCTGGAGCGACGGCAGGCGAGGGGAAAAACTGTTTTTT.